These 18 T cell receptor beta chains originate from one sample sequenced in a study of blood T cell repertoires in COVID-19. TCRdb's table, derived via immunoSEQ multiplex PCR, lists solely in-frame clones and lacks some. The sample includes approximately 200,000 clones, 86% of them seen just once. Sequenced sample: PBMCs or T cells enriched from blood (not recorded which). The receptor set was obtained from a woman in her 30s who had been exposed to COVID-19.

The rearrangement links TRBV9 to TRBJ1-1; no clear D gene. CDR1 and CDR2 from the germline V gene are SGDLS and YYNGEE. The CDR3 is 14 residues long. The V end was cut by 4 bases, the J end by 0 bases, with 10 bases between. CDR3 protein: CASSPTHLNTEAFF. DNA of the CDR3: TGTGCCAGCAGCCCCACACACCTGAACACTGAAGCTTTCTTT.

CDR3 in amino acids: CASSVAGVGEQFF. The DNA for the CDR3 is TGTGCCAGCAGCGTAGCCGGGGTCGGGGAGCAGTTCTTC. This chain links TRBV9 with TRBJ2-1, with D possibly matching TRBD2 (5 bases). V lost 0 bases to trimming and J lost 10 bases, with 11 bases between them. Germline V gene data show CDR1 as SGDLS and CDR2 as YYNGEE. CDR3 size: 13 residues.

V usage is TRBV7-6 and J usage is TRBJ2-3; D gene uncertain. This CDR3 is 12 amino acids long. The germline CDR1 and CDR2 sequences are SGHVS and FNYEAQ. V shed 2 bases and J shed 5 bases, with 5 bases lying between them. This CDR3 is CASSLTRDTQYF. In nucleotides, the CDR3 is TGTGCCAGCAGCTTAACGCGAGATACGCAGTATTTT.

This clone came up once. This chain uses TRBV10-3 with TRBJ2-5; D possibly corresponds to TRBD2 (7 bases). The CDR3 is made up of 16 amino acids. The germline gives CDR1 ENHRY, CDR2 SYGVKD. Deletions cut 2 bases from V and 2 bases from J, with 15 bases between. CDR3 residues: CAISERGRGRQETQYF. In nucleotides, the CDR3 is TGTGCCATCAGTGAGAGGGGGAGGGGACGGCAAGAGACCCAGTACTTC.

The chain uses TRBV19 and TRBJ1-1, with TRBD1 matching 7 bases. The CDR3 length is 13 residues. Germline V gene data show CDR1 as LNHDA and CDR2 as SQIVND (reference sequence). V lost 10 bases to trimming and J lost 0 bases; unmatched junction nucleotides: 5. The CDR3 spells CATGQLMNTEAFF. Written as DNA, the CDR3 is TGTGCCACGGGACAGCTCATGAACACTGAAGCTTTCTTT.

The V and J genes are TRBV10-3 and TRBJ2-7; no firm D call. This CDR3 contains 14 residues. The germline CDR1 and CDR2 sequences are ENHRY and SYGVKD. The V and J ends lost 2 bases and 1 base respectively, with 9 bases between them. CDR3 protein: CAISETGSSYEQYF. DNA for the CDR3: TGTGCCATCAGTGAGACCGGTTCTTCCTACGAGCAGTACTTC.

The chain employs TRBV27 and TRBJ2-5; D perhaps matches TRBD2 (6 bases). The CDR3 is 11 amino acids. Trimming cost V 5 bases and J 7 bases, with 8 bases left between them. Germline CDR1 MNHEY, CDR2 SMNVEV (reference sequence). For the CDR3, the DNA is TGTGCCAGCAGTGACGGGGGGACCCAGTACTTC. Its translation: CASSDGGTQYF.

J is TRBJ2-4 and V is TRBV19, with D unresolved. The V gene's germline CDR1 is LNHDA and CDR2 SQIVND (reference sequence). The V end was cut by 10 bases, the J end by 0 bases, with 40 bases between. This CDR3 region has 23 residues. The CDR3 DNA is TGTGCCACCACACCACATAAAGGTCTGACCCCTTCCAAAAGAGGATTAGCCAAAAACATTCAGTACTTC. This codes for CATTPHKGLTPSKRGLAKNIQYF.

The CDR3 loop reads CASSYGQGGTEAFF. In nucleotides, the CDR3 is TGTGCCAGCAGCTACGGACAGGGTGGGACTGAAGCTTTCTTT. The rearrangement links TRBV7-3 to TRBJ1-1; 8 positions match TRBD1. Germline CDR1 reads SGHTA; CDR2 reads FQGTGA. The J segment lost 5 bases and the V segment lost 4 bases, leaving 6 bases of the junction unmatched. The CDR3 is 14 amino acids.

The gene calls are TRBV27 and TRBJ1-5; 8 nucleotides align to TRBD1. V gave up 3 bases and J gave up 2 bases; unmatched junction bases: 0. Germline V CDR1 and CDR2: MNHEY, SMNVEV (reference sequence). There are 14 residues in the CDR3. CDR3 residues: CASSLTGGNQPQHF. CDR3 bases: TGTGCCAGCAGTTTGACAGGGGGCAATCAGCCCCAGCATTTT.

This clone has just one count. The CDR3 nucleotides are TGTGCCAGCAGCTCATGGACTAACCAAGAGACCCAGTACTTC. Protein sequence: CASSSWTNQETQYF. This chain connects TRBV11-2 to TRBJ2-5, with a weak D call TRBD2 (6 bases). V lost 4 bases, J lost 0 bases, and 9 bases lay in between. This CDR3 comprises 14 residues. CDR1 is SGHAT, CDR2 FQNNGV, per germline.

The chain joins TRBV5-6 to TRBJ1-3, with D perhaps matching TRBD1 (5 bases). The germline V and J ends were trimmed by 5 bases and 4 bases, with 22 bases remaining between them. Germline V CDR1 and CDR2: SGHDT, YYEEEE. This CDR3 has 17 residues. CDR3 sequence (DNA): TGTGCCAGCAGTCGCCTTCCTGTGACAGTGGTAGGAAACACCATATATTTT. Protein product: CASSRLPVTVVGNTIYF. Based on the CDR3 plus reference TRBV5-6 and TRBJ1-3, the full variable domain is DAGVTQSPTHLIKTRGQQVTLRCSPKSGHDTVSWYQQALGQGPQFIFQYYEEEERQRGNFPDRFSGHQFPNYSSELNVNALLLGDSALYLCASSRLPVTVVGNTIYFGEGSWLTVV.

The chain uses TRBV9 and TRBJ2-2, with TRBD1 matching 9 bases. Germline V gives CDR1 SGDLS, CDR2 YYNGEE. V lost 2 bases, J lost 0 bases, and 5 bases stayed unmatched. This CDR3 spans 17 amino acids. This CDR3 reads CASSVPRQGANTGELFF. The CDR3 bases are TGTGCCAGCAGCGTGCCCAGACAGGGGGCGAACACCGGGGAGCTGTTTTTT.

This clone occurred once. In DNA form, the CDR3 reads TGTGCCAGCCGGGGAGGTAGCTACGAGCAGTACTTC. It encodes CASRGGSYEQYF. V is TRBV11-2 and J is TRBJ2-7; D perhaps matches TRBD2 (6 bases). V was clipped by 8 bases and J by 3 bases, with 11 bases between them. The CDR3 loop spans 12 amino acids. CDR1 is SGHAT and CDR2 is FQNNGV in the germline V gene. Supplemented by reference TRBV11-2 and TRBJ2-7, the full variable domain reads EAGVAQSPRYKIIEKRQSVAFWCNPISGHATLYWYQQILGQGPKLLIQFQNNGVVDDSQLPKDRFSAERLKGVDSTLKIQPAKLEDSAVYLCASRGGSYEQYFGPGTRLTVT.

This clone came up a few times. The chain employs TRBV5-4 and TRBJ1-6, with D possibly TRBD1 on 5 matching bases. CDR1 SGHNT and CDR2 YYREEE come from the germline V gene (reference sequence). The V and J ends lost 7 bases and 7 bases respectively, with 12 bases between them. The CDR3 is made up of 13 amino acids. In DNA, the CDR3 is TGTGCCAGCGGGGCAGCCTCCAATTCACCCCTCCACTTT. It encodes CASGAASNSPLHF.

The rearrangement uses TRBV9 and TRBJ2-5, with TRBD1 as a possible D gene (6 bases). The germline V gene has CDR1 SGDLS and CDR2 YYNGEE. V was shortened by 4 bases and J by 5 bases, with 15 bases between the two germline ends. The CDR3 sequence is 14 residues long. The chain's CDR3 is CASSPRVRGETQYF. DNA for the CDR3: TGTGCCAGCAGCCCCCGGGTGAGGGGGGAGACCCAGTACTTC.

The V and J genes are TRBV4-1 and TRBJ2-2; 9 bases map to TRBD2. Germline CDR1 is MGHRA and CDR2 is YSYEKL. The CDR3 length is 18 residues. V lost 3 bases and J lost 7; bases outside the gene matches: 15. DNA for the CDR3: TGCGCCAGCAGCCATTCCCCCGCTGGTAGCGGGGGTTTCGGGGAGCTGTTTTTT. Protein sequence: CASSHSPAGSGGFGELFF.

This clone came up a few times. The chain recombines TRBV18 with TRBJ1-1, with D perhaps matching TRBD1 (6 bases). The CDR3 covers 13 residues. Germline CDR1 reads KGHSH; CDR2 reads LQKENI. V lost 1 base, J lost 3 bases, and 6 bases lay in between. The CDR3: CASSPQGDTEAFF. CDR3 nucleotides: TGTGCCAGCTCACCACAGGGGGACACTGAAGCTTTCTTT.